A selection of T cell receptor beta chains follows, all from one sample in a study of control samples from healthy donors and cancer patients. The repertoire was sequenced with immunoSEQ multiplex PCR; TCRdb's copy has only in-frame clones and lacks some. The sample contains over 200,000 clones, approximately 80% of which appear only once. Sample: PBMCs. Receptor source: a woman aged 55-75 years with lung cancer. The CDR3 runs from the conserved cysteine through the conserved F or W. D genes are given only for firm matches. Expanded clones are given a class, and other clones once, few, many or no size at all.

abundance	v_gene	d_gene	j_gene	CDR3nt	CDR3aa
NA	TRBV4-1	NA	TRBJ1-2	TGCGCCAGCAGCCAAGTCTTACAGGGAAACTATGGCTACACCTTC	CASSQVLQGNYGYTF
once	TRBV28	TRBD1	TRBJ1-2	TGTGCCAGCAGTTTACGGGATAGGGACAGGGTCTACGGCTACACCTTC	CASSLRDRDRVYGYTF
once	TRBV3-1/TRBV3-2	TRBD1	TRBJ2-6	TGTGCCAGCACCTGGGACAGGGGTCCTTCTGGGGCCAACGTCCTGACTTTC	CASTWDRGPSGANVLTF
NA	TRBV9	NA	TRBJ1-1	TGTGCCAGCAGCGCCTTTTTGAACACTGAAGCTTTCTTT	CASSAFLNTEAFF
NA	TRBV4-2	NA	TRBJ1-1	TGTGCCAGCAGCCGGGGAAAAATGAACACTGAAGCTTTCTTT	CASSRGKMNTEAFF
NA	TRBV20-1	NA	TRBJ2-1	TGCAGTGCTAGATCCCGCGGTGAGCAGTTCTTC	CSARSRGEQFF
NA	TRBV15	TRBD2	TRBJ2-2	TGTGCCACCAGCCCTAGCGGGGGAAACACCGGGGAGCTGTTTTTT	CATSPSGGNTGELFF
NA	TRBV6-5	NA	TRBJ1-1	TGTGCCAGCACAGGACGGCACACTGAAGCTTTCTTT	CASTGRHTEAFF
NA	TRBV6-4	NA	TRBJ1-6	TGTGCCAGCAGTGTAACGGGTAATTCACCCCTCCACTTT	CASSVTGNSPLHF
NA	TRBV7-2	NA	TRBJ1-3	TGTGCCAGCAGCTTATCGGTTACTGGAAACACCATATATTTT	CASSLSVTGNTIYF
NA	TRBV15	NA	TRBJ2-3	TGTGCCACCAGCAGGGGGCACCTGACAGATACGCAGTATTTT	CATSRGHLTDTQYF
few	TRBV28	NA	TRBJ2-7	TGTGCCAGCAGCCGTTACGAGCAGTACTTC	CASSRYEQYF
NA	TRBV7-6	TRBD2	TRBJ2-7	TGTGCCAGCAGCTTATTCGGCGGGAGCACCTACGAGCAGTACTTC	CASSLFGGSTYEQYF
NA	TRBV27	NA	TRBJ1-5	TGTGCCAGCACCGCTGGATCAGGGTTCAATCAGCCCCAGCATTTT	CASTAGSGFNQPQHF
NA	TRBV5-1	NA	TRBJ2-7	TGCGCCAGCACACCCGGGACCCCCGGTGACGAGCAGTACTTC	CASTPGTPGDEQYF
NA	TRBV7-6	TRBD2	TRBJ2-2	TGTGCCAGCAGCCGTGAGCGGGGGCGCACCGGGGAGCTGTTTTTT	CASSRERGRTGELFF
NA	TRBV4-1	TRBD1	TRBJ2-2	TGCGCCAGCAGCCATCTTGACAGGGAAGCCGGGGAGCTGTTTTTT	CASSHLDREAGELFF
NA	TRBV7-9	TRBD1	TRBJ1-4	TGTGCCAGCAGCTTAGGGTCAGGGGGCCAGGAAAAACTGTTTTTT	CASSLGSGGQEKLFF
NA	TRBV6-5	TRBD2	TRBJ2-2	TGTGCCAGCAGTTTTAGCGGGATAAACACCGGGGAGCTGTTTTTT	CASSFSGINTGELFF
NA	TRBV15	NA	TRBJ1-2	TGTGCCACCAGCAGAGATTCAGTTTGCACCTTC	CATSRDSVCTF
NA	TRBV3-1/TRBV3-2	NA	TRBJ2-1	TGTGCCAGCAGTCGACTAGCCTACAATGAGCAGTTCTTC	CASSRLAYNEQFF
once	TRBV11-2	TRBD2	TRBJ2-5	TGTGCCAGCAGCACAGGGACTAGCGGGGGAGGGGAGACCCAGTACTTC	CASSTGTSGGGETQYF
NA	TRBV29-1	NA	TRBJ1-1	TGCAGCGTTGCCCCAGGGTGGGCCATGAACACTGAAGCTTTCTTT	CSVAPGWAMNTEAFF
NA	TRBV9	NA	TRBJ1-1	TGTGCCAGCAGCGTGACAGAGAACACTGAAGCTTTCTTT	CASSVTENTEAFF
NA	TRBV5-1	NA	TRBJ2-5	TGCGCCAGCAGCTTTTCAGCCCAAGAGACCCAGTACTTC	CASSFSAQETQYF
NA	TRBV6-5	TRBD2	TRBJ2-2	TGTGCCAGCTTCCGGGGGGTGCGCACCGGGGGGCTGTTTTTT	CASFRGVRTGGLFF
once	TRBV27	NA	TRBJ1-4	TGTGCCAGCAGTTTCACAAGGGGAACTAATGAAAAACTGTTTTTT	CASSFTRGTNEKLFF
NA	TRBV5-1	NA	TRBJ1-1	TGCGCCAGCAGCTTGGGGGGACACGGGGAAACTGAAGCTTTCTTT	CASSLGGHGETEAFF
NA	TRBV12-3/TRBV12-4	NA	TRBJ1-5	TGTGCCAGCACCCTTGGACAAGCTCAGCCCCAGCATTTT	CASTLGQAQPQHF
NA	TRBV13	NA	TRBJ1-1	TGTGCCAGCAGCTTCAGGACGGTGAACACTGAAGCTTTCTTT	CASSFRTVNTEAFF
few	TRBV12-3/TRBV12-4	NA	TRBJ2-5	TGTGCCAGCAGTTTAAGACCTCGCCTTTACTTC	CASSLRPRLYF
NA	TRBV10-1	TRBD1	TRBJ1-5	TGCGCCAGCAGTCAGGGGAAACAGGGGACCAATCAGCCCCAGCATTTT	CASSQGKQGTNQPQHF
NA	TRBV24-1	NA	TRBJ2-3	TGTGCCACCAGTGCAAAGAGGGACTCAATACATACGCAGTATTTT	CATSAKRDSIHTQYF
once	TRBV25-1	TRBD1	TRBJ2-5	TGTGCCAGCAGCCAACAGGGGGCAGAGACCCAGTACTTC	CASSQQGAETQYF
NA	TRBV5-5	NA	TRBJ1-3	TGTGCCAGCAGCTGGGTTCTAGGAAACACCATATATTTT	CASSWVLGNTIYF
NA	TRBV9	NA	TRBJ2-2	TGTGCCAGCAGCGTTTTATCCGGGGGACCCGGGGAGCTGTTTTTT	CASSVLSGGPGELFF
NA	TRBV9	TRBD1	TRBJ1-4	TGTGCCAGCAGCCCTGGGACAGCCGCAACTAATGAAAAACTGTTTTTT	CASSPGTAATNEKLFF
NA	TRBV5-5	NA	TRBJ2-1	TGTGCCAGCAGCTTGGCCGGCTCGGATTACAATGAGCAGTTCTTC	CASSLAGSDYNEQFF
NA	TRBV9	NA	TRBJ1-5	TGTGCCAGCAGCGCGGACGCCAATCAGCCCCAGCATTTT	CASSADANQPQHF
NA	TRBV28	NA	TRBJ2-1	TGTGCCAGCAGGCAAGACCCGTTCGGTGAGCAGTTCTTC	CASRQDPFGEQFF
NA	TRBV7-2	NA	TRBJ2-1	TGTGCCAGCAGCTTAGATAGGGGGCGGGAATATGAGCAGTTCTTC	CASSLDRGREYEQFF
NA	TRBV18	TRBD2	TRBJ2-1	TGTGCCAGCTCAGCGACTAGCGGGGTTAGCTCCTACAATGAGCAGTTCTTC	CASSATSGVSSYNEQFF
NA	TRBV5-1	NA	TRBJ2-7	TGCGCCAGCAGCTTGGTGGTCGAAGGGGGCGAGCAGTACTTC	CASSLVVEGGEQYF